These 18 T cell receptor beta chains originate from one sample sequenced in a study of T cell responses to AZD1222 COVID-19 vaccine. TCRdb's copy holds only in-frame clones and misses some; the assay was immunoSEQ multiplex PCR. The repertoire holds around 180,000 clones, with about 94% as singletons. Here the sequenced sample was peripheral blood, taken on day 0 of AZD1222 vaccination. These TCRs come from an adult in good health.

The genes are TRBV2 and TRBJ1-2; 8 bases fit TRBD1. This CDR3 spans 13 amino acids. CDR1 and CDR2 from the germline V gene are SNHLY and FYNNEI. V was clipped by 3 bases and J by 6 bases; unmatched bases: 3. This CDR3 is CASSEKTGDGYTF. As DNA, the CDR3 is TGTGCCAGCAGTGAGAAGACAGGGGATGGCTACACCTTC.

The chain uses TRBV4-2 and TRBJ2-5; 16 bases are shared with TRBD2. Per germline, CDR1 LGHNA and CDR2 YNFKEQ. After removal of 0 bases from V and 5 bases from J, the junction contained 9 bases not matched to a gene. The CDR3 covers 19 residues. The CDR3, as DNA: TGTGCCAGCAGCCAAGAGGGACTAGCGGGAGGGCTAGGGGTGGAGACCCAGTACTTC. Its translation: CASSQEGLAGGLGVETQYF.

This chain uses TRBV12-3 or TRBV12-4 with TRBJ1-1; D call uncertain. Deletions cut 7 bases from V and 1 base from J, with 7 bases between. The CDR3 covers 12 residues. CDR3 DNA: TGTGCCAGCACCGGCCCGAACACTGAAGCTTTCTTT. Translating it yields CASTGPNTEAFF.

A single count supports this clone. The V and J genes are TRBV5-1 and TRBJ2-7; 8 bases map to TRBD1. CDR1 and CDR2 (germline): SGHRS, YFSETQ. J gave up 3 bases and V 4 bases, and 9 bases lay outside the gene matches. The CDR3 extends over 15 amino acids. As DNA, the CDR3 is TGCGCCAGCAGCCTCGGACAGGGCTGGGGCTACGAGCAGTACTTC. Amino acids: CASSLGQGWGYEQYF.

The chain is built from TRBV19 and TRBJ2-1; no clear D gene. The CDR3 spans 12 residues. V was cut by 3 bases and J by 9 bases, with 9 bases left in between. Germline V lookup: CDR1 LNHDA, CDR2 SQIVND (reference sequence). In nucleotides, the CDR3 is TGTGCCAGTAGTATGGTGGGTAGTGAGCAGTTCTTC. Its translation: CASSMVGSEQFF.

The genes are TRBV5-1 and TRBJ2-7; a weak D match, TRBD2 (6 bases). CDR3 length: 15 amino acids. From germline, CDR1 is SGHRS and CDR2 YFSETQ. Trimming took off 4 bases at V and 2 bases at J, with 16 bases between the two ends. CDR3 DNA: TGCGCCAGCAGCACCTCGCGGGACCCCACCTACGAGCAGTACTTC. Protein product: CASSTSRDPTYEQYF. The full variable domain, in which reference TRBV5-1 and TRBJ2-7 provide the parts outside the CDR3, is KAGVTQTPRYLIKTRGQQVTLSCSPISGHRSVSWYQQTPGQGLQFLFEYFSETQRNKGNFPGRFSGRQFSNSRSEMNVSTLELGDSALYLCASSTSRDPTYEQYFGPGTRLTVT.

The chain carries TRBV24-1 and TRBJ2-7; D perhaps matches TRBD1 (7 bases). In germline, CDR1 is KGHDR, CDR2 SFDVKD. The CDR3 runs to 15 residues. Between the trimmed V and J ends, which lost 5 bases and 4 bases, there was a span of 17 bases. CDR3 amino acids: CATSAGRQGGYEQYF. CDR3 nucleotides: TGTGCCACCAGTGCCGGGCGGCAGGGGGGATACGAGCAGTACTTC.

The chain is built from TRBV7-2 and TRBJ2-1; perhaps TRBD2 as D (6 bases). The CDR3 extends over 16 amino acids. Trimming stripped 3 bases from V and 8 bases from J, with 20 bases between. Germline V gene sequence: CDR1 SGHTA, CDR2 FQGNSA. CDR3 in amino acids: CASSLVFGWRADEQFF. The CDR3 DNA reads TGTGCCAGCAGCTTGGTCTTCGGCTGGAGGGCCGATGAGCAGTTCTTC.

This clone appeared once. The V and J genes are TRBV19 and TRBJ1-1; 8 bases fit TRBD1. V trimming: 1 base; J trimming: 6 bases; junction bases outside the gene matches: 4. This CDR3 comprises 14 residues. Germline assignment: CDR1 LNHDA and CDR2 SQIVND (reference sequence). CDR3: CASSIAGQVAEAFF. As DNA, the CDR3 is TGTGCCAGTAGTATAGCGGGACAGGTCGCTGAAGCTTTCTTT.

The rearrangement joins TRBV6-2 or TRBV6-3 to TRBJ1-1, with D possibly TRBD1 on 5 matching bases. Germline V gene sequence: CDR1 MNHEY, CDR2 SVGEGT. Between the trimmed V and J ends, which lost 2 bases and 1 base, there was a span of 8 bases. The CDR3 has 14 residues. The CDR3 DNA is TGTGCCAGCAGTTACGGGACGGCGAACACTGAAGCTTTCTTT. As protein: CASSYGTANTEAFF.

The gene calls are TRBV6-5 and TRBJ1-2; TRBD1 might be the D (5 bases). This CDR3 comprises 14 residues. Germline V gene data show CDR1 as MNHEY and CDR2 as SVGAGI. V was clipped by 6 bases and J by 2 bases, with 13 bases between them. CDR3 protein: CASRGLGKNYGYTF. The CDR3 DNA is TGTGCCAGCAGGGGACTGGGTAAAAACTATGGCTACACCTTC.

This chain's CDR3 is CSVEISFGQFF. DNA of the CDR3: TGCAGCGTTGAGATTTCTTTTGGGCAGTTCTTC. V gene TRBV29-1 combines with J gene TRBJ2-1, with unresolved D. Deletions cut 3 bases from V and 12 bases from J, with 12 bases between. The CDR3 extends over 11 amino acids. Germline V gene data show CDR1 as SQVTM and CDR2 as ANQGSEA.

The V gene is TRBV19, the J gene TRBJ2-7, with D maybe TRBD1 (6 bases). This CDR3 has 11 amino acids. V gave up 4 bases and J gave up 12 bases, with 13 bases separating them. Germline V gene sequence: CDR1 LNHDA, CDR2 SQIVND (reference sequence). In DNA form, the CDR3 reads TGTGCCAGTAGTAAAAGGGACACCTGGTACTTC. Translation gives CASSKRDTWYF.

CDR3 sequence reads: CASSLGSDTQYF. The CDR3, as DNA: TGTGCCAGCAGCCTCGGTTCAGATACGCAGTATTTT. The chain is built from TRBV3-1 (or the pseudogene TRBV3-2) and TRBJ2-3; no definite D call. Germline V CDR1 and CDR2: LGHDT, YNNKEL (reference sequence). This CDR3 contains 12 residues. V lost 4 bases and J 4 bases, leaving 6 bases between the germline ends.

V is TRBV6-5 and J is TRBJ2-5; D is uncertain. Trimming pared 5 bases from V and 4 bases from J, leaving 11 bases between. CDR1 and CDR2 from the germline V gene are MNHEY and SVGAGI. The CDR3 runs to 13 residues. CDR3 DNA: TGTGCCAGCAGTCCCTTTTTGGGAGAGACCCAGTACTTC. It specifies CASSPFLGETQYF.

In nucleotides, the CDR3 is TGTGCTAGTGGTTCCTCGGGGGGCTATGGCTACACCTTC. Amino acid sequence: CASGSSGGYGYTF. The chain couples TRBV12-5 to TRBJ1-2; D is possibly TRBD1 (5 bases). Germline V gives CDR1 LGHNT, CDR2 FRNRAP. The CDR3 runs to 13 residues. Trimming removed 4 bases at V and 4 bases at J, with 10 bases between.

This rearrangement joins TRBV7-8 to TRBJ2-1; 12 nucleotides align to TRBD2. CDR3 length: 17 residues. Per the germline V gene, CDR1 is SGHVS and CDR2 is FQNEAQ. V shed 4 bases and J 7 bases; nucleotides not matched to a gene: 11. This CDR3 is CASSYLIRTSGINEQFF. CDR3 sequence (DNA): TGTGCCAGCAGCTATCTTATTCGGACTAGCGGGATTAATGAGCAGTTCTTC.

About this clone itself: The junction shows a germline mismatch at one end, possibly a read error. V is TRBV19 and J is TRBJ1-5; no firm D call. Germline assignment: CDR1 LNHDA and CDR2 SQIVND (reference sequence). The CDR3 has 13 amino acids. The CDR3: CASSRNPWTDQFF. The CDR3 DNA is TGTGCCAGTAGTAGAAACCCATGGACGGACCAATTCTTT.